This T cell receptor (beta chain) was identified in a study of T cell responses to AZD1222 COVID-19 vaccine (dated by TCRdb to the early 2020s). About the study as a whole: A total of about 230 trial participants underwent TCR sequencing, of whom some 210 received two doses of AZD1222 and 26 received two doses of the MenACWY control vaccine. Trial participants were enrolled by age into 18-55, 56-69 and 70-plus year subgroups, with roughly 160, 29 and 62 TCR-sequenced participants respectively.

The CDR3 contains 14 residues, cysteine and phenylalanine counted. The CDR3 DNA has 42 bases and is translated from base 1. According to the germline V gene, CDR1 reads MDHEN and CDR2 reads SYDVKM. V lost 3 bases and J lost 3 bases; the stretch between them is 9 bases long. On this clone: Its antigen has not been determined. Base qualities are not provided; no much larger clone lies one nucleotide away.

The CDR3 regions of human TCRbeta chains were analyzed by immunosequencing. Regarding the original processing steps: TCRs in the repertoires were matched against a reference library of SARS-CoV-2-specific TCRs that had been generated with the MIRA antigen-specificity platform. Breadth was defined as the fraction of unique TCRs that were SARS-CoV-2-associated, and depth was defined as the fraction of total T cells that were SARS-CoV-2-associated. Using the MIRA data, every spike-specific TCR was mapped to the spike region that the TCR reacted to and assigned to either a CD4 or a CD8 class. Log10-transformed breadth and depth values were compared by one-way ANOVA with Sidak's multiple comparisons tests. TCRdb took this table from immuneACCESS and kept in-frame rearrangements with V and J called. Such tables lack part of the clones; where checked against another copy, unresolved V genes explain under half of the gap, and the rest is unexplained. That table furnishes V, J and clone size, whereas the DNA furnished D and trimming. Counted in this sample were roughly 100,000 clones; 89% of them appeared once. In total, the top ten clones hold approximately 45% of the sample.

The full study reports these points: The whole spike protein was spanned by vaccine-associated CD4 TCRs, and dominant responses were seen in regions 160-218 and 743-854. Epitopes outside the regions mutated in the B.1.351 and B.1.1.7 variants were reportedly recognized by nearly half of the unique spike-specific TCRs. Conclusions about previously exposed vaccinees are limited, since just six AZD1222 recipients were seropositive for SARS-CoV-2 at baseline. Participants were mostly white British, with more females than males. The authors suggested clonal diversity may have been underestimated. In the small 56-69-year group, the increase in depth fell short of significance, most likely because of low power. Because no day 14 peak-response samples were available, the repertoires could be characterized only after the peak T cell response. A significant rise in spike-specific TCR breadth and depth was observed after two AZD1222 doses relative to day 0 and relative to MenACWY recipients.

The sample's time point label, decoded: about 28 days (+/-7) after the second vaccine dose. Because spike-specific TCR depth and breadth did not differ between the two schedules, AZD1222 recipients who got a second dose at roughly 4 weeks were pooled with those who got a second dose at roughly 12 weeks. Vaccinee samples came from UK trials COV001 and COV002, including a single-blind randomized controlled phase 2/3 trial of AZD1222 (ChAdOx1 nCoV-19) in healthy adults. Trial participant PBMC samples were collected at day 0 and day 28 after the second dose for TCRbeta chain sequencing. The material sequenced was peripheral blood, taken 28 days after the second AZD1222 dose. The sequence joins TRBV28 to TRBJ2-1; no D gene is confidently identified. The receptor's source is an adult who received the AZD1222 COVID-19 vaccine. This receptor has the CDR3 CASSFSRHYNEQFF. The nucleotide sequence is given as TGTGCCAGCAGTTTCTCTAGGCACTACAATGAGCAGTTCTTC. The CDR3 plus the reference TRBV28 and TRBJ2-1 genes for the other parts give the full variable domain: DVKVTQSSRYLVKRTGEKVFLECVQDMDHENMFWYRQDPGLGLRLIYFSYDVKMKEKGDIPEGYSVSREKKERFSLILESASTNQTSMYLCASSFSRHYNEQFFGPGTRLTVL.